This T cell receptor (beta chain) was recorded in a study of blood T cell repertoires in COVID-19 (dated by TCRdb to about 2020). Some background on the complete study: The collaborator samples originated in the United States, Italy and Spain and spanned the acute and convalescent phases of COVID-19. The material from the prospective study consisted of cDNA or gDNA derived from T cells, B-cell-depleted T cells, or PBMCs. The dataset comprised deeply sampled blood TCRbeta repertoires from subjects exposed to, actively infected with, or recovered from COVID-19. A freely available public database, intended as a resource for researchers studying the immune response to SARS-CoV-2, is where the repertoires were released. The samples were drawn from two sources: the first 160 participants of the ongoing ImmuneRACE study, and over 1,000 subjects contributed by 6 global collaborators. Sample metadata almost always included a de-identified subject ID, COVID-19 status, age in years and sex. Where available, HLA class I and class II types were obtained from metadata supplied by the sample provider rather than from assay-based typing.

Notes on this clone: It lacks a known antigen. No base quality information exists; no much larger clone differs at one position.

Overall study results and their limits: Clinical and demographic metadata were provided uncurated, with the amount varying by source and participant.

The immunoSEQ Assay, a bias-controlled multiplex PCR, was used to amplify TCRbeta CDR3 regions from genomic DNA. In the authors' own workflow: Nucleated cell counts per sample were estimated from amplification of reference gene primers within the assay. To quantify the absolute abundance of each unique TCRbeta CDR3 rearrangement, sequence reads were collapsed and filtered. For each sample, productive Simpson clonality was calculated as the square root of Simpson's diversity index across productive rearrangements. TCRdb limited this immuneACCESS table to in-frame rearrangements with V and J called. A share of clones is missing; checked studies link under half to unresolved V genes, and the rest is unexplained. V and J calls and clone size are copied from that table; D and trimming were computed from the DNA. The sample contains approximately 160,000 clones, roughly 88% of them found a single time. The leading ten clones occupy about 6.8% of the sample.

Whole blood was collected in K2EDTA tubes by collaborating institutions according to the institutions' own protocols. For TCRbeta analysis, collaborator samples were shipped as frozen whole blood, as isolated PBMCs, or as DNA extracted from either sample type. The clonotype originates from a woman aged 50 to 60 in a cohort sampled during active or convalescent COVID-19. Sequencing was performed on peripheral blood.

The CDR3: CASSEQMGLGEKLFF. The nucleotide sequence reads TGTGCCAGCAGTGAACAAATGGGCCTCGGTGAAAAACTGTTTTTT. The chain is made from TRBV6-1 and TRBJ1-4; there is no confident call for the D gene. CDR3 length: 15 amino acids, cysteine to phenylalanine. The sequence is cut down to CDR3 DNA, 45 bases in frame from base 1. V gives up 2 bases and J gives up 7 bases, and the segment between their germline ends measures 14 bases. Per the germline V gene, MNHNS is the CDR1 and SASEGT is the CDR2.